This T cell receptor beta chain was identified in a study of T cells in tumors after PD-1 blockade. CDR1 MGHRA and CDR2 YSYEKL come from the germline V gene. Trimming cost V 0 bases and J 4 bases, with 19 bases left between them. The CDR3 totals 18 residues. A single count supports this clone. Using immunoSEQ multiplex PCR, the repertoire was profiled, and TCRdb retains in-frame clones only, with some absent. Here the sample spans some 48,000 clones, 75% to 85% being singletons. Here the sequenced sample was PBMCs, taken before anti-PD-1 treatment. This sequence originates from a human donor with basal cell carcinoma. The chain couples TRBV4-1 to TRBJ2-1; tentatively, D is TRBD2 (5 bases). The DNA for the CDR3 is TGCGCCAGCAGCCAAGATCGACTATTGCGCCGGGGATACAATGAGCAGTTCTTC. This translates into CASSQDRLLRRGYNEQFF.